This TCR beta chain stems from a study of glioma-infiltrating T cells. Study conclusions and caveats: Above-expected tissue-blood divergence occurred in all gliomas, most in low-grade ones. CDR3 overlap between tissue and blood was very small.

Concerning this clonotype itself: The target antigen is unknown.

V was shortened by 4 bases and J by 6 bases, with 20 bases between the two germline ends. The CDR3 length is 15 residues. Germline V lookup: CDR1 SGHNT, CDR2 YYREEE (reference sequence). Amplification of TCR alpha and beta CDR3 regions from RNA used iRepertoire nested multiplex PCR. One-step reverse transcription and amplification started from about 100-400 ng of tissue mRNA or PBMC total RNA. MiXCR, applied by TCRdb to the multiplex PCR reads, yields one record per CDR3 protein. This table has about 44,000 distinct CDR3 sequences, about a fifth appearing once. This receptor was taken from a human donor with low-grade glioma or glioblastoma, undergoing nonglioma brain surgery, or in good health (not recorded which). This rearrangement joins TRBV5-4 to TRBJ2-7; D is uncertain. Sequencing was performed on glioma tissue, nonneoplastic brain tissue, or PBMCs (not recorded which). As DNA, the CDR3 is TGTGCCAGCAGCCACCAAGTGACCCTCGAAGTCGAGCAGTACTTC. This sequence encodes CASSHQVTLEVEQYF.